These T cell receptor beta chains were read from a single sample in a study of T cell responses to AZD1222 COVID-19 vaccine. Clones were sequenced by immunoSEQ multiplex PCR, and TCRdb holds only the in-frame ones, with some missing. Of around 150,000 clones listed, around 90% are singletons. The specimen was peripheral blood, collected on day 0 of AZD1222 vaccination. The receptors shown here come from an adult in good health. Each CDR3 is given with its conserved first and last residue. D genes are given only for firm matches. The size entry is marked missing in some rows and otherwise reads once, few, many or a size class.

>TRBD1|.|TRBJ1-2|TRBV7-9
CASSQTGEWSYGYTF
TGTGCCAGCAGCCAAACAGGGGAATGGTCGTATGGCTACACCTTC
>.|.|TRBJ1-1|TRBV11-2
CASSLGRGSTEAFF
TGTGCCAGCAGCTTAGGGCGGGGCTCCACTGAAGCTTTCTTT
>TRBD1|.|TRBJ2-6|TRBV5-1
CASSLRTGQGSSGANVLTF
TGCGCCAGCAGCTTGCGGACCGGACAGGGGAGCTCTGGGGCCAACGTCCTGACTTTC
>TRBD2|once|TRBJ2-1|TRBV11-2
CASSFGGVGNEQFF
TGTGCCAGCAGCTTCGGGGGGGTGGGAAATGAGCAGTTCTTC
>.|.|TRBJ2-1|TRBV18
CASSPPRELYNEQFF
TGTGCCAGCTCACCACCTCGGGAGCTCTACAATGAGCAGTTCTTC
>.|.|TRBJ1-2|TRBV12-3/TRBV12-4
CATDVDSDYGYTF
TGTGCCACCGATGTCGACAGCGATTATGGCTACACCTTC
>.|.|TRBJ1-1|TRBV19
CASSLGRLNEAFF
TGTGCCAGTAGTTTGGGACGGTTGAATGAAGCTTTCTTT
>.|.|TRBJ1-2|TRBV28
CASSPTGVKGYTF
TGTGCCAGCAGCCCTACGGGGGTGAAAGGCTACACCTTC
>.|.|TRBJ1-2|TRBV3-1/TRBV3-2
CASSQELPYGYTF
TGTGCCAGCAGCCAAGAATTGCCCTATGGCTACACCTTC
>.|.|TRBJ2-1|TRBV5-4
CASSFTSDNEQFF
TGTGCCAGCAGTTTTACTTCGGACAATGAGCAGTTCTTC
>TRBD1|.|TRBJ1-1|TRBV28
CASRGGTGYTEAFF
TGTGCCAGCAGGGGAGGGACAGGGTACACTGAAGCTTTCTTT
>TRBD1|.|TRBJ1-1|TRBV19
CASSIGQGGTEAFF
TGTGCCAGTAGTATAGGACAGGGAGGCACTGAAGCTTTCTTT
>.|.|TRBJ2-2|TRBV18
CASSPGQSTGELFF
TGTGCCAGCTCACCCGGACAGTCCACCGGGGAGCTGTTTTTT
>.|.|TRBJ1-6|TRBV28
CASSLTERVPHF
TGTGCCAGCAGTTTAACGGAGAGGGTCCCCCACTTT
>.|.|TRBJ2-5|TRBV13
CASSLRPQETQYF
TGTGCCAGCAGCTTACGCCCTCAAGAGACCCAGTACTTC
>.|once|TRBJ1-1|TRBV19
CASSIGPGKWTEAFF
TGTGCCAGTAGTATAGGTCCGGGAAAGTGGACTGAAGCTTTCTTT
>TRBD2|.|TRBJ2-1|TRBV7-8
CASSVRGGADNEQFF
TGTGCCAGCAGCGTTCGGGGGGGCGCGGACAATGAGCAGTTCTTC
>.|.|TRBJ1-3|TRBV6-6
CASSHKSGRFSGNTIYF
TGTGCCAGCAGTCACAAGTCCGGACGTTTCTCTGGAAACACCATATATTTT
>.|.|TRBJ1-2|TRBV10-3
CAISYRDGYTF
TGTGCCATCAGTTACAGGGACGGCTACACCTTC
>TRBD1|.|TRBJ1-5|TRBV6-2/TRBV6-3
CASSYVRDRGFSNQPQHF
TGTGCCAGCAGTTACGTGAGGGACAGGGGATTCAGCAATCAGCCCCAGCATTTT
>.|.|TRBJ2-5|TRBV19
CASSTPLDSGETQYF
TGTGCCAGTAGTACCCCCCTAGATTCGGGAGAGACCCAGTACTTC
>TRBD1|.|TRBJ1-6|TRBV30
CAWSELRQGAHNSPLHF
TGTGCCTGGAGTGAGCTCCGACAGGGGGCGCACAATTCACCCCTCCACTTT
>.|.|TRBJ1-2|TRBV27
CASSLSGAVGNYGYTF
TGTGCCAGCAGTTTATCTGGTGCAGTCGGTAACTATGGCTACACCTTC
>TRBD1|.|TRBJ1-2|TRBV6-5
CASRSQGAGLYGYTF
TGTGCCAGCAGATCACAGGGGGCTGGACTCTATGGCTACACCTTC
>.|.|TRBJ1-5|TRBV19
CASSSPPRARNQPQHF
TGTGCCAGTAGCTCACCTCCAAGGGCCCGCAATCAGCCCCAGCATTTT
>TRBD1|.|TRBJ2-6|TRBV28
CASSFPGTGGDVLTF
TGTGCCAGCAGTTTCCCCGGGACAGGGGGTGACGTCCTGACTTTC
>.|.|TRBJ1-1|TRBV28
CASSFPLGATEAFF
TGTGCCAGCAGTTTTCCCCTGGGGGCCACTGAAGCTTTCTTT
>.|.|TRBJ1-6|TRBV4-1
CASSQGNRDNSPLHF
TGCGCCAGCAGCCAAGGGAACAGAGATAATTCACCCCTCCACTTT
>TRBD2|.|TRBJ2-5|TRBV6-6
CASSLTSGAWETQYF
TGTGCCAGCAGCTTGACTAGCGGGGCATGGGAGACCCAGTACTTC
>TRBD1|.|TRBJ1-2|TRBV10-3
CAISVGTGDGYTF
TGTGCCATCAGTGTGGGGACAGGGGACGGCTACACCTTC
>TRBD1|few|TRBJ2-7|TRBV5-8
CASSFGQVGEQYF
TGTGCCAGCAGCTTTGGACAGGTTGGCGAGCAGTACTTC
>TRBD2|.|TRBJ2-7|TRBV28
CASSLAGGLGDEQYF
TGTGCCAGCAGCTTAGCGGGAGGCCTCGGGGACGAGCAGTACTTC
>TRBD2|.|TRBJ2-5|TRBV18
CASSPVIGGVQETQYF
TGTGCCAGCTCACCAGTTATCGGGGGGGTTCAAGAGACCCAGTACTTC
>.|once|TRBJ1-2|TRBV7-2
CASNQRGGSYGYTF
TGTGCCAGCAACCAGAGGGGCGGATCTTATGGCTACACCTTC
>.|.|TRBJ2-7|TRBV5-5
CASSLTGRYEQYF
TGTGCCAGCAGCTTAACTGGCCGCTACGAGCAGTACTTC
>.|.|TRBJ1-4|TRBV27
CASSSRVTNEKLFF
TGTGCCAGCAGTAGCAGGGTGACTAATGAAAAACTGTTTTTT
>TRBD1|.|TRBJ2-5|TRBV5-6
CASSLGIGGRETQYF
TGTGCCAGCAGCTTGGGGATAGGGGGCCGAGAGACCCAGTACTTC
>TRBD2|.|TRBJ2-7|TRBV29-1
CSVAGTSGVNKGVEQYF
TGCAGCGTTGCTGGGACTAGCGGTGTCAACAAGGGGGTCGAGCAGTACTTC
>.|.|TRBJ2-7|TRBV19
CASSLGLRTYEQYF
TGTGCCAGTAGTCTGGGACTCCGAACCTACGAGCAGTACTTC
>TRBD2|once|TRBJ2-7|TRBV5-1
CASSDPTSGSSYEQYF
TGCGCCAGCAGCGACCCCACTAGCGGGAGCTCCTACGAGCAGTACTTC
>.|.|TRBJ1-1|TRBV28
CASSAGTMNTEAFF
TGTGCCAGCAGCGCCGGGACAATGAACACTGAAGCTTTCTTT
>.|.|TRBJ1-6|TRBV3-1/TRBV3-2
CASSQLLASNSPLHF
TGTGCCAGCAGCCAATTATTAGCCTCCAATTCACCCCTCCACTTT
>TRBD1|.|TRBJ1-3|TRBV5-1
CASRRTGESGNTIYF
TGCGCCAGCCGGAGGACAGGGGAATCTGGAAACACCATATATTTT
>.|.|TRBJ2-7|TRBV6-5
CASTGWSYEQYF
TGTGCCAGCACAGGTTGGTCCTACGAGCAGTACTTC
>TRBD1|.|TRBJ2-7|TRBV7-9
CASSSPTGTGFYEQYF
TGTGCCAGCAGCTCACCAACCGGGACAGGGTTTTACGAGCAGTACTTC
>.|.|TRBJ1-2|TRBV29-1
CSVPRENYGYTF
TGCAGCGTTCCACGGGAGAACTATGGCTACACCTTC
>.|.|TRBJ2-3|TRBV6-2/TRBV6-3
CASSYSSLDTQYF
TGTGCCAGCAGTTACTCCAGCCTAGATACGCAGTATTTT
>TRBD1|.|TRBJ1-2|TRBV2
CASRLAGTGGDYGYTF
TGTGCCAGCAGACTGGCGGGAACAGGGGGCGACTATGGCTACACCTTC
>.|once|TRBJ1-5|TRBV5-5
CASSPSAGRNQPQHF
TGTGCCAGCAGCCCTTCGGCAGGGAGGAATCAGCCCCAGCATTTT
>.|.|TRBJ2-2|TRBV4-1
CASSQENGPTGELFF
TGCGCCAGCAGCCAAGAGAATGGGCCCACCGGGGAGCTGTTTTTT
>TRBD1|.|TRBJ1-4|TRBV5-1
CASSPDRVGNEKLFF
TGCGCCAGCAGCCCGGACAGGGTTGGTAATGAAAAACTGTTTTTT
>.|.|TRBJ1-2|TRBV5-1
CASSLRGWDGYTF
TGCGCCAGCAGCCTGAGGGGTTGGGATGGCTACACCTTC
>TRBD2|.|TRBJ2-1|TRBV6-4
CASSDTGGAHNEQFF
TGTGCCAGCAGTGACACGGGGGGGGCCCACAATGAGCAGTTCTTC
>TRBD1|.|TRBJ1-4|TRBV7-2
CASSLLGQYNEKLFF
TGTGCCAGCAGCTTACTGGGACAGTATAATGAAAAACTGTTTTTT
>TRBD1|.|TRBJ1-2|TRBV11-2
CASSFKSQGGYGYTF
TGTGCCAGCAGCTTCAAATCCCAGGGGGGCTATGGCTACACCTTC
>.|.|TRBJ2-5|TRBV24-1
CATSGMGFGETQYF
TGTGCCACCAGTGGCATGGGGTTCGGGGAGACCCAGTACTTC